Below, 25 T cell receptor beta chains from the same sample are listed, as sequenced in a study of response to subunit inactivated influenza vaccine. TCRdb ran MiXCR on the RT-PCR reads and lists one entry per CDR3 protein. The sample carries hundreds of thousands of distinct CDR3 sequences, approximately 14% recorded once. Sequences were derived from PBMCs from blood, sampled approximately 13 days after vaccination. Every receptor here comes from a man between 50 and 59 years old who received an inactivated influenza vaccine.

The V call is TRBV3-1, the J call TRBJ1-2; D is uncertain. From germline, CDR1 is LGHDT and CDR2 YNNKEL (reference sequence). The germline V and J ends were trimmed by 1 base and 2 bases, with 11 bases remaining between them. The CDR3 length is 15 residues. The DNA of the CDR3 is TGTGCCAGCAGCCAAGCATTCCCGGAGAACTATGGCTACACCTTC. It translates to CASSQAFPENYGYTF.

This clonotype occurred a few times. The rearrangement links TRBV10-3 to TRBJ2-7; D gene unclear. The V gene lost 3 bases and the J gene lost 5 bases, with 17 bases spanning the gap. Germline V CDR1 and CDR2: ENHRY, SYGVKD. This CDR3 has 15 amino acids. As DNA, the CDR3 is TGTGCCATCAGTGACTATGAAACAATCCTTAACGAGCAGTACTTC. Protein sequence: CAISDYETILNEQYF.

This clonotype appeared a few times. The CDR3 spells CSVAPLAGGFPGELFF. CDR3 sequence (DNA): TGCAGCGTGGCCCCTTTAGCGGGGGGGTTCCCCGGGGAGCTGTTTTTT. The chain joins TRBV29-1 to TRBJ2-2, with 11 bases fitting TRBD2. The CDR3 loop spans 16 amino acids. Germline lookup yields CDR1 SQVTM and CDR2 ANQGSEA. The J segment lost 6 bases and the V segment lost 6 bases, leaving 12 bases of the junction unmatched.

CDR3 nucleotide sequence: TGTGCCACCAGTGATTTGAGCAGGGGAGGAGATACGCAGTATTTT. Its translation is CATSDLSRGGDTQYF. This chain joins TRBV24-1 and TRBJ2-3; D is perhaps TRBD1 or TRBD2 (6 bases each). Germline V gene lookup returns CDR1 KGHDR and CDR2 SFDVKD. Trimming removed 0 bases at V and 5 bases at J, with 11 bases between. The CDR3 has 15 residues.

The gene calls are TRBV7-9 and TRBJ2-1; 8 bases are shared with TRBD1. V lost 7 bases to trimming and J lost 6 bases; unmatched junction nucleotides: 8. This CDR3 contains 14 residues. Germline V gene lookup returns CDR1 SEHNR and CDR2 FQNEAQ (reference sequence). This chain's CDR3 is CASNTQGARNEQFF. As DNA, the CDR3 is TGTGCCAGCAACACCCAGGGGGCCCGCAATGAGCAGTTCTTC.

This clonotype was counted between two and nine times. The junction departs from germline at one end; a sequencing error may be responsible. The rearrangement uses TRBV28 and TRBJ2-7; 12 nucleotides align to TRBD2. This CDR3 spans 16 amino acids. Germline lookup yields CDR1 MDHEN and CDR2 SYDVKM. CDR3 residues: CASSLYGLAGYYEQYF. The CDR3 DNA sequence: TGTGCCAGCAGCTTATACGGACTAGCGGGGTACTACGAGCAGTACTTC.

This clonotype was detected ten times or more. The genes are TRBV25-1 and TRBJ2-1; D may be TRBD2 (6 bases). The V gene's germline CDR1 is MGHDK and CDR2 SYGVNS. Trimming shortened V by 6 bases and J by 4 bases, and 10 bases separated the two germline ends. The CDR3 loop spans 13 amino acids. In DNA form, the CDR3 reads TGTGCCAGCAGCCTAGCGCTTTACAATGAGCAGTTCTTC. It specifies CASSLALYNEQFF.

V gene TRBV28 combines with J gene TRBJ2-1, with 8 bases matching TRBD2. Germline lookup yields CDR1 MDHEN and CDR2 SYDVKM. The CDR3 covers 14 residues. The ends lost 7 bases at V and 3 bases at J; junction bases unmatched: 5. The CDR3 DNA reads TGTGCCAGCAACCTAGCGGGCCTCTACAATGAGCAGTTCTTC. Encoded protein: CASNLAGLYNEQFF.

This clonotype has just a few counts. This chain joins TRBV25-1 and TRBJ2-3; D is ambiguous. Germline lookup yields CDR1 MGHDK and CDR2 SYGVNS. The germline V and J ends were trimmed by 7 bases and 3 bases, with 17 bases remaining between them. The CDR3 is 15 residues long. The DNA of the CDR3 is TGTGCCAGCACCCTCTGGCCCTTGAGGACAGATACGCAGTATTTT. Translation gives CASTLWPLRTDTQYF. Looking up the rest from reference TRBV25-1 and TRBJ2-3 gives the full variable domain: EADIYQTPRYLVIGTGKKITLECSQTMGHDKMYWYQQDPGMELHLIHYSYGVNSTEKGDLSSESTVSRIRTEHFPLTLESARPSHTSQYLCASTLWPLRTDTQYFGPGTRLTVL.

The chain employs TRBV11-2 and TRBJ1-3; D not certain. The CDR3 sequence is 14 residues long. Trimming took 5 bases from V and 0 from J, leaving 8 bases between them. The germline V gene has CDR1 SGHAT and CDR2 FQNNGV. Written as DNA, the CDR3 is TGTGCCAGCAGCCAGTCCCACTCTGGAAACACCATATATTTT. Its translation: CASSQSHSGNTIYF.

This clonotype has more than one count but fewer than ten. The chain has TRBV7-9 and TRBJ1-1; 7 bases fit TRBD1. The length of the CDR3 is 15 residues. The germline V gene has CDR1 SEHNR and CDR2 FQNEAQ (reference sequence). The V and J ends lost 5 bases and 5 bases, in that order; junction bases with no gene match: 11. CDR3 region: CASSTSDRVITEAFF. CDR3 sequence (DNA): TGTGCCAGCAGCACTAGCGACAGGGTTATAACTGAAGCTTTCTTT. Full variable domain (rest looked up from reference TRBV7-9 and TRBJ1-1): DTGVSQNPRHKITKRGQNVTFRCDPISEHNRLYWYRQTLGQGPEFLTYFQNEAQLEKSRLLSDRFSAERPKGSFSTLEIQRTEQGDSAMYLCASSTSDRVITEAFFGQGTRLTVV.

This clonotype has more than one count but fewer than ten. This rearrangement joins TRBV29-1 to TRBJ2-7; TRBD2 agrees at 7 bases. The J segment lost 5 bases and the V segment lost 3 bases, leaving 10 bases of the junction unmatched. The CDR3 sequence is 14 residues long. The germline V gene has CDR1 SQVTM and CDR2 ANQGSEA. CDR3 sequence (DNA): TGCAGCGTTGAGGCGGGGGAAGGGCGCAACGAGCAGTACTTC. This gives the protein CSVEAGEGRNEQYF.

A few counts support this clonotype. The V call is TRBV3-1, the J call TRBJ1-1; no definite D call. V was shortened by 1 base and J by 1 base, with 13 bases between the two germline ends. CDR1 is LGHDT, CDR2 YNNKEL, per germline (reference sequence). The CDR3 extends over 16 amino acids. CDR3 sequence (DNA): TGTGCCAGCAGCCAAGTAGGAATGCGATCGAACACTGAAGCTTTCTTT. Protein product: CASSQVGMRSNTEAFF.

The chain joins TRBV7-2 to TRBJ2-6; the D gene is possibly TRBD1 (6 bases). This CDR3 contains 15 residues. V was clipped by 5 bases and J by 3 bases, with 11 bases between them. Germline V gene sequence: CDR1 SGHTA, CDR2 FQGNSA. CDR3 sequence (DNA): TGTGCCAGCAGCCCAGGGGTGTTTGGGGCCAACGTCCTGACTTTC. Translated, it gives CASSPGVFGANVLTF.

Only a few counts were recorded for this clonotype. V is TRBV28 and J is TRBJ2-5; D ambiguous. The germline CDR1 and CDR2 sequences are MDHEN and SYDVKM. This CDR3 is built from 15 residues. V shed 4 bases and J shed 4 bases, with 16 bases lying between them. The CDR3 nucleotides read TGTGCCAGCAGTTCCCCCGCAGGACGCCCAGAGACCCAGTACTTC. Translating it yields CASSSPAGRPETQYF.

The gene calls are TRBV12-3 or TRBV12-4 and TRBJ1-4; possible D gene TRBD1, 5 bases. The CDR3 loop spans 15 amino acids. The V and J ends lost 6 bases and 5 bases respectively, with 16 bases between them. For the CDR3, the DNA is TGTGCCAGCAGGCCTCCGGGACGGCGAAATGAAAAACTGTTTTTT. Translated, it gives CASRPPGRRNEKLFF.

This clonotype was observed a handful of times. The chain carries TRBV9 and TRBJ2-7, with D maybe TRBD1 (5 bases). The CDR3 totals 13 residues. V gave up 4 bases and J gave up 3 bases, with 11 bases separating them. CDR1 and CDR2 from the germline V gene are SGDLS and YYNGEE. DNA for the CDR3: TGTGCCAGCAGCCCCCAGGACAACTACGAGCAGTACTTC. Translation gives CASSPQDNYEQYF. The full variable domain, in which reference TRBV9 and TRBJ2-7 provide the parts outside the CDR3, is DSGVTQTPKHLITATGQRVTLRCSPRSGDLSVYWYQQSLDQGLQFLIQYYNGEERAKGNILERFSAQQFPDLHSELNLSSLELGDSALYFCASSPQDNYEQYFGPGTRLTVT.

Only a few counts were recorded for this clonotype. The rearrangement uses TRBV12-3 or TRBV12-4 and TRBJ1-6; TRBD1 aligns across 7 bases. This CDR3 is built from 13 residues. J lost 7 bases, V lost 7 bases, and 4 bases had no gene match. The CDR3 sequence is CASKGAGNSPLHF. The CDR3 DNA follows: TGTGCCAGCAAGGGGGCCGGCAATTCACCCCTCCACTTT.

A few counts support this clonotype. CDR3 coding DNA: TGTGCCACCAGTGATCGACAGGGTAGCTCCTACAATGAGCAGTTCTTC. The encoded protein is CATSDRQGSSYNEQFF. V is TRBV24-1 and J is TRBJ2-1; 7 bases are shared with TRBD1. From germline, CDR1 is KGHDR and CDR2 SFDVKD. V trimming: 3 bases; J trimming: 0 bases; junction bases outside the gene matches: 4. The CDR3 loop spans 16 amino acids.

CDR3 in DNA: TGCGCCAGCAGCACGGGGGGTAGCGGGCTGGAGACCCAGTACTTC. This sequence encodes CASSTGGSGLETQYF. The gene calls are TRBV5-1 and TRBJ2-5, with 7 bases identical to TRBD2. V was pared by 4 bases and J by 5 bases, with 11 bases of the junction left unmatched. CDR1 and CDR2 (germline): SGHRS, YFSETQ. CDR3 length equals 15 residues.

This clonotype was observed a handful of times. The chain couples TRBV20-1 to TRBJ1-5, with a tentative D call TRBD1 (5 bases). There are 13 residues in the CDR3. Germline CDR1 DFQATT, CDR2 SNEGSKA (reference sequence). Trimming pared 3 bases from V and 4 bases from J, leaving 10 bases between. DNA of the CDR3: TGCAGTGCTAGTGGGCAGGGAAATCAGCCCCAGCATTTT. Its translation: CSASGQGNQPQHF.

This clonotype appeared many times. The CDR3 DNA reads as TGCAGCGTTGTCCTCTATGAGCAGTTCTTC. Its protein product is CSVVLYEQFF. The V and J genes are TRBV29-1 and TRBJ2-1; D is unresolved. V was pared by 4 bases and J by 8 bases, with 6 bases between. Germline V gene lookup returns CDR1 SQVTM and CDR2 ANQGSEA. The CDR3 has 10 residues.

This clonotype was seen a few times. The chain links TRBV4-2 to TRBJ2-7; 10 bases map to TRBD1. The CDR3 runs 15 residues. The J segment lost 3 bases and the V segment lost 2 bases, leaving 4 bases of the junction unmatched. Per the germline V gene, CDR1 is LGHNA and CDR2 is YNFKEQ. The CDR3 nucleotides read TGTGCCAGCAGCCAACTCGGACAGGGGGTCTACGAGCAGTACTTC. Translated: CASSQLGQGVYEQYF.

This clonotype was counted only a few times. This rearrangement joins TRBV28 to TRBJ1-5, with D tentatively TRBD1 (6 bases). The CDR3 totals 16 residues. V was clipped by 5 bases and J by 0 bases, with 14 bases between them. From germline, CDR1 is MDHEN and CDR2 SYDVKM. The DNA for the CDR3 is TGTGCCAGCAGTGGGAAGACAGGAGATAGCAATCAGCCCCAGCATTTT. As protein: CASSGKTGDSNQPQHF.

This chain uses TRBV11-2 with TRBJ2-4, with 16 bases identical to TRBD2. Trimming cost V 5 bases and J 3 bases; bases outside gene matches: 10. The CDR3 covers 19 residues. CDR1 is SGHAT, CDR2 FQNNGV, per germline. The CDR3 DNA is TGTGCCAGCAGCACACGGGGACTAGCGGGAGGGCCAGTCAAAAACATTCAGTACTTC. Translating gives CASSTRGLAGGPVKNIQYF.